This T cell receptor (beta chain) was obtained from a study of cytomegalovirus exposure and HLA in healthy donors. Study at large: The 100 million to 120 million unique TCR beta sequences, from about 179 million T cells, were found by an earlier analysis.

PCR amplification relied on 60 Vbeta primers (plus 13 Jbeta primers). Data came from immunoSEQ multiplex PCR; TCRdb stores just in-frame clones and leaves some out. The table records some 95,000 clones, over 75% of them present only once. The ends lost 3 bases at V and 7 bases at J; junction bases unmatched: 13. This CDR3 region has 16 residues. The germline gives CDR1 MRHNA, CDR2 SNTAGT. The sequencing sample was made of PBMCs. V usage is TRBV6-4 and J usage is TRBJ2-3; 7 bases fit TRBD2. The sequence was obtained from a man aged 30-40 years in good health and CMV-seronegative. The CDR3 loop is CASSEGEGSGSYTQYF. The DNA for the CDR3 is TGTGCCAGCAGTGAAGGGGAGGGATCCGGCTCCTATACGCAGTATTTT.